This T cell receptor beta chain was identified during a study of T cells in Graves' hyperthyroidism and ophthalmopathy. In this sample, this clonotype turned up many times. Its ends do not fully match the called genes, so a read error is possible. RNA transcripts served as the template for amplifying TCR beta CDR3 regions. When the TCR CDR3 underwent first-round RT-PCR, the HTBI primer set was used. TCRdb reprocessed the multiplex PCR reads via MiXCR and lists one record per CDR3 protein. This sample has 250,000 to 300,000 distinct CDR3 sequences, with about 14% found just once. The V gene's germline CDR1 is MNHNS and CDR2 SASEGT. The CDR3 has 12 amino acids.

What was sequenced was blood. The clonotype was recovered from a woman between 35 and 50 years old with Graves' hyperthyroidism that later progressed to Graves' ophthalmopathy. V is TRBV6-1 and J is TRBJ2-7, with D uncertain. The DNA of the CDR3 is TGTGCTAGCAGTGAGGTGGACTACGAGCAGTACTTC. Residues: CASSEVDYEQYF.